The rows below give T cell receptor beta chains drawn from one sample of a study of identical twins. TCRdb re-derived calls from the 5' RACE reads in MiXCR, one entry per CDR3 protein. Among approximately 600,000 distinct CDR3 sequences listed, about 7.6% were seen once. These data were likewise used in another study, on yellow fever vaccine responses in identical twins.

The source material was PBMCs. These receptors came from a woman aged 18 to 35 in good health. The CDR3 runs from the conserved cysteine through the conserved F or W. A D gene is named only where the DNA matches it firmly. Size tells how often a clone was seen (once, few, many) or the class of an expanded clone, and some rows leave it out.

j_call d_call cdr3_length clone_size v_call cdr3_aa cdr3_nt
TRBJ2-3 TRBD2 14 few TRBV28 CASSRLAGVRTQYF TGTGCCAGCAGCAGACTAGCGGGAGTCCGAACGCAGTATTTT
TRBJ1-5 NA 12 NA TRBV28 CASSLIYQPQHF TGTGCCAGCAGTTTGATTTATCAGCCCCAGCATTTT
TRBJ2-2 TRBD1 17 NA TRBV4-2 CASSPLSGTVNTGELFF TGTGCCAGCAGCCCCCTCTCCGGGACAGTGAACACCGGGGAGCTGTTTTTT
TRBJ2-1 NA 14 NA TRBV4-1 CASSSKLRGNEQFF TGCGCCAGCAGCTCTAAATTAAGGGGCAATGAGCAGTTCTTC
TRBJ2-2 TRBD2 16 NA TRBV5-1 CASSSSSGFRTGELFF TGCGCCAGCAGCTCCTCTAGCGGGTTCAGAACCGGGGAGCTGTTTTTT
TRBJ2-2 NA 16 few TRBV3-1 CASSQGRDWNTGELFF TGTGCCAGCAGCCAAGGCAGGGATTGGAACACCGGGGAGCTGTTTTTT
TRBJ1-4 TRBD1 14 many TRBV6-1 CASSTGQGGEKLFF TGTGCCAGCAGTACCGGACAGGGTGGAGAAAAACTGTTTTTT
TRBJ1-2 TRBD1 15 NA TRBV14 CASSPGQVNYYGYTF TGTGCCAGCAGCCCGGGACAGGTGAACTACTATGGCTACACCTTC
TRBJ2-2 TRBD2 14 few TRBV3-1 CASRLAKNTGELFF TGTGCCAGTCGACTAGCAAAGAACACCGGGGAGCTGTTTTTT
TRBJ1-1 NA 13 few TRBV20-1 CSAHLDSSTEAFF TGCAGTGCTCATTTGGACAGTTCCACTGAAGCTTTCTTT
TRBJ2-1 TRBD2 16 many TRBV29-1 CSVGRSSWGGANEQFF TGCAGCGTGGGAAGGAGTAGCTGGGGGGGTGCCAATGAGCAGTTCTTC
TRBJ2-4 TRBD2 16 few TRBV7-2 CASSLSLAGLKNIQYF TGTGCCAGCAGCTTAAGCCTAGCGGGCCTCAAAAACATTCAGTACTTC
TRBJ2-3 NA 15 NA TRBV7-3 CASSSRGAGSDTQYF TGTGCCAGCAGCTCCCGGGGGGCAGGGTCAGATACGCAGTATTTT
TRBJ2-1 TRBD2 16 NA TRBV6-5 CASSYSFGGGVNEQFF TGTGCCAGCAGTTACTCATTTGGCGGGGGGGTAAATGAGCAGTTCTTC
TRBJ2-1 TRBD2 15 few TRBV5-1 CASGLLVAGGNEQFF TGCGCCAGCGGCCTCTTGGTAGCGGGGGGCAATGAGCAGTTCTTC
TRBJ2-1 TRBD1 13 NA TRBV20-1 CSARGTGGNEQFF TGCAGTGCTAGAGGGACAGGGGGCAATGAGCAGTTCTTC
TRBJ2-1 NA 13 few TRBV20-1 CSAPTGTFNEQFF TGCAGTGCCCCCACCGGGACTTTCAATGAGCAGTTCTTC
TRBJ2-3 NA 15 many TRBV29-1 CSVAGTLGPTDTQYF TGCAGCGTAGCCGGGACCCTGGGCCCCACAGATACGCAGTATTTT
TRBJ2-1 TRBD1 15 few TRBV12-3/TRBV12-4 CASTSRDRGYNEQFF TGTGCCAGCACATCTAGGGACAGGGGCTACAATGAGCAGTTCTTC
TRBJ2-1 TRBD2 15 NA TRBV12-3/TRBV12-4 CASRPPSGSSNEQFF TGTGCCAGCAGACCTCCTAGCGGGAGTTCCAATGAGCAGTTCTTC
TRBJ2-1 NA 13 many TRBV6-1 CASSTPTSGEQFF TGTGCCAGCAGTACCCCGACAAGCGGTGAGCAGTTCTTC
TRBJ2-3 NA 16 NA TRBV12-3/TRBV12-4 CASRSRPLGGTDTQYF TGTGCCAGCCGGTCCAGGCCTCTCGGTGGCACAGATACGCAGTATTTT
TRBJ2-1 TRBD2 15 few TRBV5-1 CASSSGASGLNEQFF TGCGCCAGCAGCAGCGGGGCTAGCGGACTCAATGAGCAGTTCTTC
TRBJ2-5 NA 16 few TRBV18 CASSPRDTGIQETQYF TGTGCCAGCTCACCACGTGACACGGGTATCCAAGAGACCCAGTACTTC
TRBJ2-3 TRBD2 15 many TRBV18 CASSPLAGGLDTQYF TGTGCCAGCTCACCGCTAGCGGGAGGCTTAGATACGCAGTATTTT
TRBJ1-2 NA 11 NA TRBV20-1 CSANEGYGYTF TGCAGTGCTAATGAAGGCTATGGCTACACCTTC
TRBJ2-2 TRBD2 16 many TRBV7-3 CASSLKAGVETGELFF TGTGCCAGCAGCTTAAAAGCGGGAGTAGAGACCGGGGAGCTGTTTTTT
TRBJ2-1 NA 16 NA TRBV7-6 CASSLGGGGELDEQFF TGTGCCAGCAGCTTAGGGGGAGGGGGTGAATTGGATGAGCAGTTCTTC
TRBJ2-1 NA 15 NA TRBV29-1 CSVDVRGGSYNEQFF TGCAGCGTTGACGTTAGGGGTGGGTCCTACAATGAGCAGTTCTTC
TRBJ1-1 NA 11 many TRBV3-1 CASSSRFEAFF TGTGCCAGCAGCTCTCGGTTTGAAGCTTTCTTT
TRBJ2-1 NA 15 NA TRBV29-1 CSVEWRYGSGNEQFF TGCAGCGTTGAATGGCGGTACGGCTCCGGCAATGAGCAGTTCTTC
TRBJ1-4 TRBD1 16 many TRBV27 CASSLWTGGANEKLFF TGTGCCAGCAGTTTATGGACAGGCGGGGCAAATGAAAAACTGTTTTTT
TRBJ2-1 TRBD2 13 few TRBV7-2 CAIGNSGRVEQFF TGTGCCATTGGGAATAGCGGGAGAGTCGAGCAGTTCTTC
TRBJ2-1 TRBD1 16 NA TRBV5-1 CASSTGGTGGYNEQFF TGCGCCAGCAGCACTGGCGGGACAGGAGGTTACAATGAGCAGTTCTTC
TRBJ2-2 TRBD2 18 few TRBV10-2 CASSDSLAGGAVTGELFF TGCGCCAGCAGTGATAGTCTAGCGGGGGGGGCCGTCACCGGGGAGCTGTTTTTT
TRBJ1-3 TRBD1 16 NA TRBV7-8 CASSGRQGAYGNTIYF TGTGCCAGCAGCGGCCGACAGGGGGCCTACGGAAACACCATATATTTT
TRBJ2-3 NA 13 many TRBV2 CASSYQSTDTQYF TGTGCCAGCAGCTACCAGAGCACAGATACGCAGTATTTT
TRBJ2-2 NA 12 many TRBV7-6 CASSGYTGELFF TGTGCCAGCAGCGGATACACCGGGGAGCTGTTTTTT
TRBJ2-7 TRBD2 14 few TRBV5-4 CASSLQAGAYEQYF TGTGCCAGCAGCCTACAAGCGGGAGCCTACGAGCAGTACTTC
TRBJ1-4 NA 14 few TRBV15 CATSRDQGKEKLFF TGTGCCACCAGCAGAGATCAGGGTAAAGAAAAACTGTTTTTT
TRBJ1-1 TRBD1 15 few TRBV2 CASRGQGTLNTEAFF TGTGCCAGCAGGGGACAGGGAACCCTGAACACTGAAGCTTTCTTT
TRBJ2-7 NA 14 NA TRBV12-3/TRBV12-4 CASSLDQGRYEQYF TGTGCCAGCAGTTTAGATCAGGGGCGCTACGAGCAGTACTTC
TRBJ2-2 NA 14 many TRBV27 CASSPGWGTGELFF TGTGCCAGCAGTCCGGGTTGGGGAACCGGGGAGCTGTTTTTT
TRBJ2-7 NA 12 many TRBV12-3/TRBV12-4 CATGSMRSEQYF TGTGCCACCGGATCGATGAGGTCAGAGCAGTACTTC
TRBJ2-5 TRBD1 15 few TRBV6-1 CASRPGQGSGETQYF TGTGCCAGCAGGCCGGGACAGGGATCTGGAGAGACCCAGTACTTC
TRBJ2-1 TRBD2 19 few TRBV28 CASSRSGTTGTSAYNEQFF TGTGCCAGCAGTAGATCCGGGACCACCGGGACTAGTGCCTACAATGAGCAGTTCTTC
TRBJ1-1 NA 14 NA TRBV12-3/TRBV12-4 CASSFSGWGTEAFF TGTGCCAGCAGTTTTTCGGGTTGGGGCACTGAAGCTTTCTTT
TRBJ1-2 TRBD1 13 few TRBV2 CAGEGGGQGGYTF TGTGCCGGAGAGGGAGGGGGCCAGGGGGGCTACACCTTC
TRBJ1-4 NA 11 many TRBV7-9 CASTLREKLFF TGTGCCAGCACCCTAAGGGAAAAACTGTTTTTT
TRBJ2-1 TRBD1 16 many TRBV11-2 CASSLAGTGYYNEQFF TGTGCCAGCAGCTTAGCGGGGACAGGGTACTACAATGAGCAGTTCTTC
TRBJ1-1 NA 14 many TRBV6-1 CASRETRMNTEAFF TGTGCCAGCAGGGAGACAAGAATGAACACTGAAGCTTTCTTT
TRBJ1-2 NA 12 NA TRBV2 CASSDAVYGYTF TGTGCCAGCAGTGATGCAGTCTATGGCTACACCTTC
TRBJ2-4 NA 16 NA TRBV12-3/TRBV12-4 CASSLGALSAKNIQYF TGTGCCAGCAGCCTAGGCGCACTCTCGGCCAAAAACATTCAGTACTTC
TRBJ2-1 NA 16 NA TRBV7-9 CASSPIPGQFGHEQFF TGTGCCAGCAGCCCTATACCGGGACAATTTGGCCATGAGCAGTTCTTC
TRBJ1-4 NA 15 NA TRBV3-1 CASSQEPSTNEKLFF TGTGCCAGCAGCCAAGAGCCGTCAACTAATGAAAAACTGTTTTTT